Listed below are T cell receptor beta chains from one sample, sequenced in a study of shared clonotypes between healthy human individuals. The method was immunoSEQ multiplex PCR; TCRdb's version includes in-frame clones alone and lacks a portion of them. The sample records 2 million to 3 million clones, approximately 93% being singletons. The sequencing sample was made of naive CD4+ T cells from PBMCs. Every receptor here comes from a man between 18 and 35 years old in good health. Some clones in this sample may be carry-over from other donors' samples. Each CDR3 is given with its conserved first and last residue. A D gene is named only where the DNA matches it firmly. Not every row has a clone size; where given, it reads once, few, many or a size class.

D: .; V: TRBV6-5; size: .; J: TRBJ1-2; CDR3: CASSFARRGGYTF; DNA: TGTGCCAGCAGTTTCGCCCGACGAGGTGGCTACACCTTC
D: TRBD2; V: TRBV5-6; size: .; J: TRBJ2-3; CDR3: CASSLVLAGEGSTDTQYF; DNA: TGTGCCAGCAGCTTGGTACTAGCGGGGGAGGGAAGCACAGATACGCAGTATTTT
D: .; V: TRBV28; size: .; J: TRBJ1-2; CDR3: CAGQSYYGYTF; DNA: TGTGCCGGACAGTCTTACTATGGCTACACCTTC
D: .; V: TRBV19; size: .; J: TRBJ1-2; CDR3: CASKARHEPNYGYTF; DNA: TGTGCCAGCAAGGCCCGACACGAACCTAACTATGGCTACACCTTC
D: TRBD2; V: TRBV5-1; size: .; J: TRBJ2-1; CDR3: CASSRTSGMEYNEQFF; DNA: TGCGCCAGCAGCCGGACTAGCGGGATGGAATACAATGAGCAGTTCTTC
D: TRBD2; V: TRBV4-1; size: .; J: TRBJ2-3; CDR3: CASSQARLAGNTDTQYF; DNA: TGCGCCAGCAGCCAAGCACGACTAGCGGGAAACACAGATACGCAGTATTTT
D: .; V: TRBV28; size: .; J: TRBJ1-3; CDR3: CASSLSTPIGVGGGNTIYF; DNA: TGTGCCAGCAGTTTGTCCACCCCCATCGGAGTCGGAGGAGGAAACACCATATATTTT
D: .; V: TRBV15; size: few; J: TRBJ1-5; CDR3: CATSSDYSNQPQHF; DNA: TGTGCCACCAGCAGCGATTATAGCAATCAGCCCCAGCATTTT
D: TRBD1; V: TRBV11-2; size: few; J: TRBJ1-1; CDR3: CASSLRSRDRIMNTEAFF; DNA: TGTGCCAGCAGCTTAAGGTCTAGGGACAGAATTATGAACACTGAAGCTTTCTTT
D: .; V: TRBV2; size: few; J: TRBJ1-1; CDR3: CASSKTPNTEAFF; DNA: TGTGCCAGCAGCAAAACACCGAACACTGAAGCTTTCTTT
D: .; V: TRBV20-1; size: .; J: TRBJ1-4; CDR3: CSARALEKLFF; DNA: TGCAGTGCTAGGGCCCTAGAAAAACTGTTTTTT
D: .; V: TRBV6-5; size: once; J: TRBJ1-2; CDR3: CASSYDGNYGYTF; DNA: TGTGCCAGCAGTTATGACGGGAACTATGGCTACACCTTC
D: .; V: TRBV30; size: .; J: TRBJ2-3; CDR3: CAWSVHRGQGDTQYF; DNA: TGTGCCTGGAGTGTTCACCGGGGGCAAGGGGATACGCAGTATTTT
D: TRBD2; V: TRBV2; size: .; J: TRBJ2-1; CDR3: CASSERTSGNLEQFF; DNA: TGTGCCAGCAGTGAAAGGACTAGCGGGAACCTTGAGCAGTTCTTC
D: TRBD2; V: TRBV25-1; size: .; J: TRBJ2-3; CDR3: CASSEKASGRAVYF; DNA: TGTGCCAGCAGTGAAAAGGCTAGCGGGAGGGCCGTATATTTT
D: .; V: TRBV7-9; size: .; J: TRBJ2-7; CDR3: CASSSRSGGTYEQYF; DNA: TGTGCCAGCAGCTCTAGATCGGGGGGCACCTACGAGCAGTACTTC